A selection of T cell receptor beta chains follows, all from one sample in a study of blood T cell repertoires in COVID-19. The method was immunoSEQ multiplex PCR; TCRdb's version includes in-frame clones alone and lacks a portion of them. Among 200,000 to 300,000 clones listed, 84% were seen once. The material sequenced was peripheral blood. Every receptor here comes from a man aged 40-49 years who had recovered from COVID-19. Both conserved end residues are part of each CDR3. Clone size appears in some rows only: once, few, many, or a class for an expanded clone.

cdr3_length	v_call	j_call	clone_size	cdr3_aa
15	TRBV19	TRBJ1-1	-	CASSGGTGSLTEAFF
12	TRBV29-1	TRBJ1-1	-	CSVEEGDTEAFF
16	TRBV5-1	TRBJ2-7	once	CASSKPGLASSYEQYF
14	TRBV9	TRBJ2-7	-	CASSVNQGPYEQYF
16	TRBV7-9	TRBJ2-1	few	CASSSHEGGSYNEQFF
16	TRBV5-5	TRBJ2-5	-	CASSLLTGQGGETQYF
15	TRBV11-2	TRBJ1-5	-	CASRIRALPDQPQHF
15	TRBV27	TRBJ1-6	-	CASSLNRAYNSPLHF
15	TRBV5-4	TRBJ2-5	-	CASSLGLAGAETQYF
14	TRBV4-3	TRBJ2-1	-	CASSPGFLYNEQFF
15	TRBV4-1	TRBJ1-3	-	CASSQGDRAGNTIYF
12	TRBV14	TRBJ1-1	-	CASSLGQGKAFF
15	TRBV7-2	TRBJ2-7	-	CASSLGVLAGDEQYF
15	TRBV4-1	TRBJ1-2	-	CASSRDGLRSGGYTF
12	TRBV12-3/TRBV12-4	TRBJ2-3	-	CASSLSGGAEYF
12	TRBV29-1	TRBJ1-1	-	CSERQGLSEAFF
15	TRBV6-2/TRBV6-3	TRBJ1-1	once	CASSYYRGMNTEAFF
16	TRBV5-1	TRBJ2-1	-	CASSGSGEMSYNEQFF
14	TRBV6-2/TRBV6-3	TRBJ2-7	few	CASSHPGTSSEQYF
13	TRBV6-5	TRBJ1-2	-	CASRLQGSYGYTF
15	TRBV6-2/TRBV6-3	TRBJ1-2	-	CASSPRDDRVAGYTF
15	TRBV4-1	TRBJ1-2	few	CASSPYWTANYGYTF